Included here is one T cell receptor (beta chain) sequence, with context. Pretreatment and on-treatment blood mononuclear cell samples were taken, totaling between 1 and 8 time points per patient. The data were taken from a study of PD-L1 blockade in urothelial cancer. The CDR3 totals 15 residues. Germline CDR1 reads SGHNT; CDR2 reads YENEEA. With 5 bases clipped from V and 1 base from J, the junction kept 6 bases outside the gene matches. The protocol was immunoSEQ multiplex PCR, while the TCRdb copy is restricted to in-frame clones and leaves out a portion. The top ten hold more than 8% of the sample, which has about 84,000 clones, around 80% seen once.

V gene TRBV11-3 combines with J gene TRBJ2-3, with 7 bases that match TRBD2. The TCR sequence derives from a man aged 65 to 79 with urothelial cancer. The sequenced sample was PBMCs, obtained around atezolizumab (anti-PD-L1) treatment. This CDR3 reads CASSVSGVGTDTQYF. The DNA of the CDR3 is TGTGCCAGCAGCGTAAGCGGGGTCGGCACAGATACGCAGTATTTT.